A selection of T cell receptor beta chains follows, all from one sample in a study of naive and memory T cell subsets. TCRdb fed the UMI-ligation and nested PCR reads into MiXCR, producing one record per CDR3 protein. This table holds 99,000 or so distinct CDR3 sequences, about 14% found once. Sequencing was performed on naive CD8+ T cells from blood. The receptor set was obtained from a human donor in good health. CDR3s include the opening cysteine and the closing phenylalanine or tryptophan. The D gene is left open where the match is weak. The size field is filled for only some rows; it gives once, few, many or a size class.

abundance,v_gene,d_gene,j_gene,CDR3aa,CDR3nt
NA,TRBV28,NA,TRBJ2-7,CASTDRDEQYF,TGTGCCAGCACCGACCGGGACGAGCAGTACTTC
NA,TRBV6-2/TRBV6-3,NA,TRBJ1-1,CASSSQGAAFF,TGTGCCAGCAGTTCTCAGGGAGCGGCTTTCTTT
few,TRBV10-3,NA,TRBJ1-2,CAIREGTPISYGYTF,TGTGCCATCAGGGAAGGGACACCAATAAGCTATGGCTACACCTTC
NA,TRBV6-1,NA,TRBJ2-7,CAGGAYEQYF,TGTGCCGGCGGGGCCTACGAGCAGTACTTC
NA,TRBV6-1,NA,TRBJ2-1,CASKSTVRSSYNEQFF,TGTGCCAGCAAATCAACTGTTAGGAGCTCCTACAATGAGCAGTTCTTC
few,TRBV27,TRBD2,TRBJ2-5,CASRGGGYRETQYF,TGTGCCAGCAGGGGCGGGGGTTATCGAGAGACCCAGTACTTC
NA,TRBV6-2/TRBV6-3,NA,TRBJ1-2,CASSYWAADNYGYTF,TGTGCCAGCAGTTATTGGGCGGCTGATAACTATGGCTACACCTTC
few,TRBV28,NA,TRBJ1-5,CASTQYSSNQPQHF,TGTGCCAGCACCCAGTACAGTAGCAATCAGCCCCAGCATTTT
many,TRBV16,NA,TRBJ1-2,CASSQDLGNYYGYTF,TGTGCCAGCAGCCAGGATCTGGGGAATTACTATGGCTACACCTTC
few,TRBV29-1,NA,TRBJ2-1,CSVEFRGNEQFF,TGCAGCGTTGAATTCAGGGGCAATGAGCAGTTCTTC
few,TRBV11-3,TRBD2,TRBJ2-2,CASSGSGKTGELFF,TGTGCCAGCAGCGGAAGCGGGAAGACCGGGGAGCTGTTTTTT
few,TRBV14,NA,TRBJ2-2,CASSQDVLIRELFF,TGTGCCAGCAGCCAAGACGTGTTGATCCGGGAGCTGTTTTTT
many,TRBV4-1,NA,TRBJ2-7,CASSQGPAGVVSYEQYF,TGCGCCAGCAGCCAAGGTCCCGCAGGGGTAGTGTCCTACGAGCAGTACTTC
NA,TRBV21-1,NA,TRBJ2-7,CASSKSYEQYF,TGTGCCAGCAGCAAATCCTACGAGCAGTACTTC
NA,TRBV2,TRBD2,TRBJ2-1,CASSEPGTSGGGNF,TGTGCCAGCAGTGAACCCGGGACTAGCGGGGGGGGGAACTTC
few,TRBV5-6,NA,TRBJ2-1,CASSLATGLSGNEQFF,TGTGCCAGCAGCTTGGCTACAGGCTTAAGCGGCAATGAGCAGTTCTTC
few,TRBV24-1,NA,TRBJ1-1,CATSVTGTEAFF,TGTGCCACCAGTGTGACGGGAACGGAAGCTTTCTTT
many,TRBV19,NA,TRBJ1-5,CASSTGLPGNQPQHF,TGTGCCAGTAGCACGGGACTCCCGGGCAATCAGCCCCAGCATTTT
NA,TRBV4-2,NA,TRBJ2-5,CASSQERVETQYF,TGTGCCAGCAGCCAAGAAAGGGTTGAGACCCAGTACTTC
many,TRBV2,NA,TRBJ2-7,CASSEGMLTYEQYF,TGTGCCAGCAGTGAGGGCATGCTTACCTACGAGCAGTACTTC
few,TRBV27,NA,TRBJ1-2,CASSPPGANGYTF,TGTGCCAGCAGCCCCCCGGGGGCGAATGGCTACACCTTC
many,TRBV12-3/TRBV12-4,NA,TRBJ2-3,CASSPFTDTQYF,TGTGCCAGCAGTCCATTTACAGATACGCAGTATTTT
NA,TRBV12-3/TRBV12-4,TRBD1,TRBJ2-1,CASSLGTGGFNEQFF,TGTGCCAGCAGTTTAGGGACAGGGGGCTTCAATGAGCAGTTCTTC
many,TRBV30,NA,TRBJ1-1,CASFRMNTEAFF,TGTGCCTCCTTCCGCATGAACACTGAAGCTTTCTTT
many,TRBV29-1,NA,TRBJ1-1,CSVEDRKGKNTEAFF,TGCAGCGTTGAAGATCGTAAAGGAAAGAACACTGAAGCTTTCTTT
NA,TRBV11-2,TRBD2,TRBJ2-1,CASSLDPGLAGDEQFF,TGTGCCAGCAGCTTAGATCCGGGACTAGCAGGGGATGAGCAGTTCTTC
once,TRBV7-9,TRBD2,TRBJ2-1,CASRSGGNSEQFF,TGTGCCAGCCGCAGCGGGGGCAACAGTGAGCAGTTCTTC
NA,TRBV12-3/TRBV12-4,NA,TRBJ1-3,CASSPAISGNTIYF,TGTGCCAGCAGCCCCGCCATCTCTGGAAACACCATATATTTT
many,TRBV27,NA,TRBJ2-1,CASSPPGNEQFF,TGTGCCAGCTCGCCCCCCGGGAATGAGCAGTTCTTC
NA,TRBV20-1,NA,TRBJ2-7,CSARAGEDREQYF,TGCAGTGCTAGAGCTGGTGAGGACCGCGAGCAGTACTTC
many,TRBV5-6,NA,TRBJ1-2,CASNPEGWANYGYTF,TGTGCCAGCAATCCTGAGGGCTGGGCTAACTATGGCTACACCTTC
NA,TRBV2,NA,TRBJ2-1,CATRLVTNEQFF,TGTGCCACTCGACTAGTCACAAATGAGCAGTTCTTC
NA,TRBV5-5,TRBD1,TRBJ2-5,CASSLDRGRFETQYF,TGTGCCAGCAGCTTGGACAGGGGGCGTTTCGAGACCCAGTACTTC
NA,TRBV12-3/TRBV12-4,NA,TRBJ2-4,CASSLPSWPQYF,TGTGCCAGCAGTTTGCCTAGCTGGCCTCAGTACTTC
few,TRBV29-1,TRBD1,TRBJ1-2,CSVADRDYGYTF,TGCAGCGTTGCGGACAGGGACTATGGCTACACCTTC
many,TRBV4-2,NA,TRBJ2-7,CASSQASSGLSYEQYF,TGTGCCAGCAGCCAAGCCTCGAGCGGACTCTCCTACGAGCAGTACTTC
NA,TRBV7-3,NA,TRBJ1-2,CASSTGNGYGYTF,TGTGCCAGCAGTACAGGGAATGGGTATGGCTACACCTTC
many,TRBV29-1,NA,TRBJ1-1,CSTSSSNTEAFF,TGCAGCACCTCTAGCTCGAACACTGAAGCTTTCTTT
NA,TRBV27,TRBD2,TRBJ2-3,CASSLGLAGGHWYF,TGTGCCAGCAGTTTAGGGCTAGCGGGAGGTCATTGGTATTTT
NA,TRBV10-3,TRBD2,TRBJ2-1,CAISDAGGRFEQFF,TGTGCCATCAGTGACGCGGGGGGGCGATTTGAGCAGTTCTTC
many,TRBV5-8,NA,TRBJ1-1,CASSLIAENTEAFF,TGTGCCAGCAGCTTGATTGCAGAAAACACTGAAGCTTTCTTT
many,TRBV4-2,NA,TRBJ2-1,CASSQDGAGSYNEQFF,TGTGCCAGCAGCCAAGATGGGGCGGGGTCCTACAATGAGCAGTTCTTC
NA,TRBV7-9,NA,TRBJ1-2,CASSPLGGVSFNYGYTF,TGTGCCAGCAGCCCCCTTGGCGGGGTCTCATTTAACTATGGCTACACCTTC
NA,TRBV28,TRBD1,TRBJ1-1,CASSPGQDTEAFF,TGTGCCAGCAGCCCTGGACAGGACACTGAAGCTTTCTTT
NA,TRBV7-9,TRBD1,TRBJ1-1,CASSLAGQPEAFF,TGTGCCAGCAGCTTAGCGGGACAGCCAGAAGCTTTCTTT
NA,TRBV27,NA,TRBJ1-1,CASSLQAETNTEAFF,TGTGCCAGCAGTTTACAGGCAGAAACGAACACTGAAGCTTTCTTT